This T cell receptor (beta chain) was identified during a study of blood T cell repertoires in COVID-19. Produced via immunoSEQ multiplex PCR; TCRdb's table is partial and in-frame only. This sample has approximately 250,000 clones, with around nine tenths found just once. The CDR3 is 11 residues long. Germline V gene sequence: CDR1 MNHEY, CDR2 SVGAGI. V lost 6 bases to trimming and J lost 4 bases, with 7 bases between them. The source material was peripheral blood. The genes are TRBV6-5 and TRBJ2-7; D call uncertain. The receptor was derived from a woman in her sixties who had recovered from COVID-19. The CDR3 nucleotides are TGTGCCAGCAGCATCAATTACGAGCAGTACTTC. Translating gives CASSINYEQYF.